Shown below are 25 T cell receptor beta chains from a single sample sequenced in a study of OX40 agonist ivuxolimab in advanced cancers. Produced via immunoSEQ multiplex PCR; TCRdb's table is partial and in-frame only. Here the sample spans approximately 70,000 clones, around 90% being singletons. The sequences come from CD4+ or CD8+ T cells sorted from blood, collected in a trial of the OX40 agonist ivuxolimab. Receptors originate from an adult with an advanced solid tumor such as melanoma, head and neck, liver or kidney cancer.

The chain uses TRBV2 and TRBJ2-5; TRBD1 might be the D (6 bases). The CDR3 is 14 amino acids. Germline V gives CDR1 SNHLY, CDR2 FYNNEI. The V end was cut by 7 bases, the J end by 4 bases, with 16 bases between. CDR3 loop: CASILDRGGETQYF. For the CDR3, the DNA is TGTGCCAGCATTCTGGACAGAGGTGGAGAGACCCAGTACTTC.

This clone was observed once. The CDR3 DNA sequence: TGTGCCAGCAGCATTACACAGAACACTGAAGCTTTCTTT. This encodes CASSITQNTEAFF. The chain couples TRBV5-6 to TRBJ1-1; D gene uncertain. CDR3 length: 13 amino acids. Germline CDR1 SGHDT, CDR2 YYEEEE. Trimming removed 4 bases from V and 1 base from J, with 8 bases in between. Using reference TRBV5-6 and TRBJ1-1 for the parts outside the CDR3, the full variable domain is DAGVTQSPTHLIKTRGQQVTLRCSPKSGHDTVSWYQQALGQGPQFIFQYYEEEERQRGNFPDRFSGHQFPNYSSELNVNALLLGDSALYLCASSITQNTEAFFGQGTRLTVV.

The rearrangement links TRBV14 to TRBJ2-7, with 14 positions matching TRBD2. The CDR3 covers 15 residues. Germline CDR1 and CDR2: SGHDN and FVKESK. The V and J ends lost 3 bases and 6 bases, in that order; junction bases with no gene match: 4. CDR3 loop: CASSHRLAGGSEQYF. Here the CDR3 DNA reads TGTGCCAGCAGCCATAGACTAGCGGGAGGGTCCGAGCAGTACTTC. Complete variable domain (other parts from reference TRBV14 and TRBJ2-7): EAGVTQFPSHSVIEKGQTVTLRCDPISGHDNLYWYRRVMGKEIKFLLHFVKESKQDESGMPNNRFLAERTGGTYSTLKVQPAELEDSGVYFCASSHRLAGGSEQYFGPGTRLTVT.

The chain joins TRBV7-9 to TRBJ1-2; 9 bases fit TRBD1. Germline V gives CDR1 SEHNR, CDR2 FQNEAQ (reference sequence). The CDR3 runs 14 residues. Losses at the gene ends were 5 bases for V and 7 bases for J; bases not matched to a gene: 8. As DNA, the CDR3 is TGTGCCAGCAGCGCCGCCACAGGGGGCAGTGGCTACACCTTC. It yields the protein CASSAATGGSGYTF. Looking up the rest from reference TRBV7-9 and TRBJ1-2 gives the full variable domain: DTGVSQNPRHKITKRGQNVTFRCDPISEHNRLYWYRQTLGQGPEFLTYFQNEAQLEKSRLLSDRFSAERPKGSFSTLEIQRTEQGDSAMYLCASSAATGGSGYTFGSGTRLTVV.

This chain connects TRBV30 to TRBJ1-2, with D unresolved. The V gene's germline CDR1 is GTSNPN and CDR2 SVGIG (reference sequence). CDR3 length: 14 amino acids. V was shortened by 0 bases and J by 4 bases, with 12 bases between the two germline ends. The CDR3 nucleotides are TGTGCCTGGAGTGTACACCGCTGGTCCTATGGCTACACCTTC. Translating gives CAWSVHRWSYGYTF.

The rearrangement uses TRBV5-3 and TRBJ1-3; tentative D call: TRBD1 (6 bases). TRBV5-3 is an ORF, and what it does is uncertain. The V end was cut by 4 bases, the J end by 0 bases, with 11 bases between. This CDR3 comprises 15 residues. The CDR3 is CARSKDSDSGNTIYF. CDR3 nucleotide sequence: TGTGCCAGAAGCAAGGACAGCGACTCTGGAAACACCATATATTTT.

The chain combines TRBV2 with TRBJ2-7, with D possibly matching TRBD2 (6 bases). There are 12 residues in the CDR3. Germline CDR1 reads SNHLY; CDR2 reads FYNNEI. V shed 5 bases and J shed 3 bases, with 8 bases lying between them. CDR3 nucleotide sequence: TGTGCCAGCAGTCGGGACTTCTACGAGCAGTACTTC. Translated: CASSRDFYEQYF.

The rearrangement uses TRBV6-5 and TRBJ1-1; TRBD1 aligns across 12 bases. The length of the CDR3 is 15 residues. Germline V gene lookup returns CDR1 MNHEY and CDR2 SVGAGI. The junction had 6 bases not matched to a gene; V was cut back by 4 bases and J by 6 bases. The CDR3 DNA is TGTGCCAGCAGTTTCGGGACAGGGGGCGCCGCTGAAGCTTTCTTT. Its protein is CASSFGTGGAAEAFF.

In its sample, this clone was seen a few times. The gene calls are TRBV10-2 and TRBJ2-5, with 7 bases aligning to TRBD2. Germline CDR1 reads WSHSY; CDR2 reads SAAADI. CDR3 length equals 15 residues. The J segment lost 4 bases and the V segment lost 6 bases, leaving 11 bases of the junction unmatched. DNA for the CDR3: TGCGCCAGCAGAGCGGGACCTATGACTCGAGAGACCCAGTACTTC. It translates to CASRAGPMTRETQYF.

The table lists this clone with a count of one. The genes are TRBV6-1 and TRBJ2-5, with D perhaps being TRBD1 or TRBD2 (5 bases each). Germline loops: CDR1 MNHNS, CDR2 SASEGT. Trimming stripped 7 bases from V and 4 bases from J, with 19 bases between. This CDR3 comprises 15 residues. CDR3 sequence: CASTEGILTAETQYF. The CDR3, as DNA: TGTGCCAGCACCGAGGGGATTTTAACCGCAGAGACCCAGTACTTC.

The rearrangement uses TRBV6-5 and TRBJ1-1; the D gene is possibly TRBD1 (5 bases). The CDR3 runs 16 residues. The germline V gene encodes CDR1 MNHEY and CDR2 SVGAGI. Trimming shortened V by 4 bases and J by 1 base, and 16 bases separated the two germline ends. CDR3 sequence: CASSSGFSRANTEAFF. CDR3 nucleotides: TGTGCCAGCAGTTCCGGTTTTTCCAGGGCGAACACTGAAGCTTTCTTT.

The genes are TRBV9 and TRBJ1-4; D call uncertain. V shed 3 bases and J shed 7 bases, with 19 bases lying between them. The CDR3 is 16 amino acids. CDR1 and CDR2 from the germline V gene are SGDLS and YYNGEE. The CDR3 loop is CASSAEASRSGEKLFF. The DNA for the CDR3 is TGTGCCAGCAGCGCCGAAGCCAGTCGCAGTGGTGAAAAACTGTTTTTT. The variable domain in full, completed from reference TRBV9 and TRBJ1-4, reads DSGVTQTPKHLITATGQRVTLRCSPRSGDLSVYWYQQSLDQGLQFLIQYYNGEERAKGNILERFSAQQFPDLHSELNLSSLELGDSALYFCASSAEASRSGEKLFFGSGTQLSVL.

The chain has TRBV7-6 and TRBJ2-2; TRBD2 matches 10 bases. The V and J ends lost 2 bases and 6 bases, in that order; junction bases with no gene match: 0. The CDR3 has 14 amino acids. Germline V gives CDR1 SGHVS, CDR2 FNYEAQ. The CDR3 nucleotides read TGTGCCAGCAGCTTAACTAGCGGGGCCGGGGAGCTGTTTTTT. Translated, it gives CASSLTSGAGELFF. Together with reference TRBV7-6 and TRBJ2-2, the CDR3 gives the full variable domain: GAGVSQSPRYKVTKRGQDVALRCDPISGHVSLYWYRQALGQGPEFLTYFNYEAQQDKSGLPNDRFSAERPEGSISTLTIQRTEQRDSAMYRCASSLTSGAGELFFGEGSRLTVL.

The chain carries TRBV11-2 and TRBJ2-3, with D possibly TRBD2 on 5 matching bases. The V gene lost 5 bases and the J gene lost 1 base, with 16 bases spanning the gap. This CDR3 contains 16 residues. CDR1 is SGHAT and CDR2 is FQNNGV in the germline V gene. CDR3 loop: CASSPREGGGTDTQYF. The CDR3 region has the DNA TGTGCCAGCAGCCCTCGAGAGGGTGGGGGCACAGATACGCAGTATTTT.

The rearrangement joins TRBV7-8 to TRBJ1-1, with a possible D match to TRBD1 (5 bases). Germline-derived CDR1 and CDR2 are SGHVS and FQNEAQ. The V end lost 6 bases, the J end lost 0 bases, and 11 bases lay between the germline ends. CDR3 length: 14 residues. CDR3 protein: CASSVRGMNTEAFF. DNA of the CDR3: TGTGCCAGCAGTGTAAGGGGCATGAACACTGAAGCTTTCTTT.

The chain combines TRBV15 with TRBJ1-5, with 7 nucleotides matching TRBD1. The J segment lost 2 bases and the V segment lost 5 bases, leaving 6 bases of the junction unmatched. The CDR3 runs 15 residues. Germline CDR1 and CDR2: LNHNV and YYDKDF (reference sequence). CDR3 sequence: CATSGGTAGNQPQHF. CDR3 bases: TGTGCCACCAGCGGGGGGACAGCGGGCAATCAGCCCCAGCATTTT. Full variable domain (missing parts from reference TRBV15 and TRBJ1-5): DAMVIQNPRYQVTQFGKPVTLSCSQTLNHNVMYWYQQKSSQAPKLLFHYYDKDFNNEADTPDNFQSRRPNTSFCFLDIRSPGLGDTAMYLCATSGGTAGNQPQHFGDGTRLSIL.

This clone occurred a few times. The chain links TRBV11-2 to TRBJ2-2; no clear D gene. V was cut by 1 base and J by 4 bases, with 7 bases left in between. Per germline, CDR1 SGHAT and CDR2 FQNNGV. CDR3 length: 14 amino acids. This chain's CDR3 is CASSLAPLTGELFF. The DNA for the CDR3 is TGTGCCAGCAGCTTAGCACCCCTCACCGGGGAGCTGTTTTTT.

The CDR3 sequence is CASSFGLSWDTQYF. The CDR3 coding sequence is TGTGCCAGCAGCTTTGGCCTATCTTGGGATACGCAGTATTTT. The chain combines TRBV7-2 with TRBJ2-3; D unclear. The CDR3 runs to 14 residues. The ends were cut back, 3 bases at V and 6 bases at J, with 13 bases in the middle. Per the germline V gene, CDR1 is SGHTA and CDR2 is FQGNSA.

V is TRBV12-5 and J is TRBJ1-1, with D maybe TRBD1 (6 bases). V was pared by 0 bases and J by 0 bases, with 8 bases between. Germline V gene sequence: CDR1 LGHNT, CDR2 FRNRAP. CDR3 length: 15 residues. The CDR3 is CASGLVRGMNTEAFF. CDR3 DNA sequence: TGTGCTAGTGGTTTGGTCAGGGGCATGAACACTGAAGCTTTCTTT.

The chain carries TRBV6-5 and TRBJ1-2; D remains ambiguous. Germline V CDR1 and CDR2: MNHEY, SVGAGI. The CDR3 contains 14 residues. V lost 9 bases to trimming and J lost 4 bases, with 18 bases between them. In DNA form, the CDR3 reads TGTGCCAGTCAACCTAACATCGCGTCCTATGGCTACACCTTC. Amino acid sequence: CASQPNIASYGYTF.

The chain carries TRBV6-1 and TRBJ1-4; TRBD1 might be the D (6 bases). V lost 2 bases and J 5 bases, leaving 12 bases between the germline ends. The CDR3 spans 15 residues. Germline V lookup: CDR1 MNHNS, CDR2 SASEGT. CDR3 region: CASSESWGANEKLFF. The CDR3 DNA reads as TGTGCCAGCAGTGAATCCTGGGGGGCGAATGAAAAACTGTTTTTT.

The rearrangement links TRBV10-3 to TRBJ1-2; D is unresolved. V lost 0 bases to trimming and J lost 7 bases, with 15 bases between them. This CDR3 region has 15 residues. Germline CDR1 reads ENHRY; CDR2 reads SYGVKD. The CDR3 here is CAISESVGGQFGYTF. The CDR3 DNA reads TGTGCCATCAGTGAGTCGGTCGGAGGGCAGTTTGGCTACACCTTC.

The chain links TRBV5-1 to TRBJ1-2; D remains unclear. The CDR3 consists of 15 residues. The V and J ends lost 0 bases and 2 bases respectively, with 11 bases between them. Germline V gene data show CDR1 as SGHRS and CDR2 as YFSETQ. The CDR3 DNA follows: TGCGCCAGCAGCTTGGGGGCCCGGAAGAACTATGGCTACACCTTC. Translated, it gives CASSLGARKNYGYTF.

This clone was counted only a few times. The chain employs TRBV27 and TRBJ2-5; 8 nucleotides line up with TRBD1. Germline values: CDR1 MNHEY, CDR2 SMNVEV (reference sequence). The V gene end was trimmed by 2 bases and the J gene end by 5 bases; junction bases not matched to a gene: 4. This CDR3 has 14 amino acids. The CDR3 nucleotides read TGTGCCAGCAGTTTAACAGGGGGATCGGAGACCCAGTACTTC. Protein: CASSLTGGSETQYF.

This chain connects TRBV6-5 to TRBJ1-1; D is perhaps TRBD1 (6 bases). Germline V gene data show CDR1 as MNHEY and CDR2 as SVGAGI. The CDR3 is 14 amino acids. V lost 3 bases to trimming and J lost 9 bases, with 17 bases between them. In DNA form, the CDR3 reads TGTGCCAGCAGTTATGCCGGGACATTACGCAAAGCTTTCTTT. It specifies CASSYAGTLRKAFF.